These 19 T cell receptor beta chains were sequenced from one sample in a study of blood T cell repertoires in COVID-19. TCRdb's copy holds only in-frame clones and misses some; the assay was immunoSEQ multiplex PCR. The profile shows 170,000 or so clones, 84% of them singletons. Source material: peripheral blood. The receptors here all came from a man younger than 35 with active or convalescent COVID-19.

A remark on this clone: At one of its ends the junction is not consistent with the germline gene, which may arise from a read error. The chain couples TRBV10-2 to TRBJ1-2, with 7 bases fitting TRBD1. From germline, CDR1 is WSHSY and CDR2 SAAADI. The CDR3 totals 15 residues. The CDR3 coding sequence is TGCGCCAGCAGTGAGTCCAAGCGTGGGACAGCCGTACCCAACTTC. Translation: CASSESKRGTAVPNF.

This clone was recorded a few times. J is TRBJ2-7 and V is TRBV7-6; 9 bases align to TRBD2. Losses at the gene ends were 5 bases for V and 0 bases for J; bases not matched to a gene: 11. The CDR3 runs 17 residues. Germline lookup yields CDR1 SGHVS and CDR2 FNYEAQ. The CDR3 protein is CASSLGRGGDFSYEQYF. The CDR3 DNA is TGTGCCAGCAGCCTTGGGCGGGGGGGCGACTTCTCCTACGAGCAGTACTTC.

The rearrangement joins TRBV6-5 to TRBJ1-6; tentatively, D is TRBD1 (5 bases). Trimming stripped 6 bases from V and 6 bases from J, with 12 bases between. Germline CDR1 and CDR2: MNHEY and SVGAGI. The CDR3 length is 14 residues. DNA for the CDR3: TGTGCCAGCAGCCTCGGGGGATTTAATTCACCCCTCCACTTT. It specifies CASSLGGFNSPLHF.

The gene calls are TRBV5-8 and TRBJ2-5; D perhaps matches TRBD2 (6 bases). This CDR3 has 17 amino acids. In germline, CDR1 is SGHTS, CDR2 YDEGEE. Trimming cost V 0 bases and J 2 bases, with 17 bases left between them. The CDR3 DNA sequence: TGTGCCAGCAGCTTGGGGGTTCTGTACCGGGGGCAAGAGACCCAGTACTTC. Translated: CASSLGVLYRGQETQYF.

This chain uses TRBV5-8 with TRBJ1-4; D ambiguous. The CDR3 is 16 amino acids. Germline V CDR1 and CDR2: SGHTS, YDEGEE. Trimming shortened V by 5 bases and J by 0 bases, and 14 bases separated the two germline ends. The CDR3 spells CASSDGDYTTNEKLFF. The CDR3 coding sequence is TGTGCCAGCAGTGACGGGGATTATACAACTAATGAAAAACTGTTTTTT.

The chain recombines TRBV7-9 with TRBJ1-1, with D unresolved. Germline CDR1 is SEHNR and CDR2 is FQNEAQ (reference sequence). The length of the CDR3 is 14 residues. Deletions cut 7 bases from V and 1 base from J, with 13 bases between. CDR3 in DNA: TGTGCCAGCATCCGAGCGGAGGGGAACACTGAAGCTTTCTTT. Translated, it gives CASIRAEGNTEAFF. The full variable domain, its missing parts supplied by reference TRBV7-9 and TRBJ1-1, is DTGVSQNPRHKITKRGQNVTFRCDPISEHNRLYWYRQTLGQGPEFLTYFQNEAQLEKSRLLSDRFSAERPKGSFSTLEIQRTEQGDSAMYLCASIRAEGNTEAFFGQGTRLTVV.

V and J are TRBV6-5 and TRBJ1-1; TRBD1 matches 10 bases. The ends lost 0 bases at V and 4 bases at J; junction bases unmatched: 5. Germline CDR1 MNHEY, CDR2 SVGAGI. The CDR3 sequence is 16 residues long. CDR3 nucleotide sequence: TGTGCCAGCAGTTACTCAGACAGGGGGCCGCTCACTGAAGCTTTCTTT. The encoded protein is CASSYSDRGPLTEAFF.

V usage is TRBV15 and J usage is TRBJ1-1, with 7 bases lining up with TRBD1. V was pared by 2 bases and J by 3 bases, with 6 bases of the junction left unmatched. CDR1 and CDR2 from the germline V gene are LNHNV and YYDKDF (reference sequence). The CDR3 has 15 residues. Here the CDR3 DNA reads TGTGCCACCAGCAGACCAGACAGGGTGGACACTGAAGCTTTCTTT. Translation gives CATSRPDRVDTEAFF. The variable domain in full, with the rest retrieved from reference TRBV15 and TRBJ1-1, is DAMVIQNPRYQVTQFGKPVTLSCSQTLNHNVMYWYQQKSSQAPKLLFHYYDKDFNNEADTPDNFQSRRPNTSFCFLDIRSPGLGDTAMYLCATSRPDRVDTEAFFGQGTRLTVV.

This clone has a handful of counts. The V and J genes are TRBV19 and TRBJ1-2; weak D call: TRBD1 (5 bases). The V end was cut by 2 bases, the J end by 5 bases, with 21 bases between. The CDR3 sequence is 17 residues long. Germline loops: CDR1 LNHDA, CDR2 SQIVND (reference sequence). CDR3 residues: CASSIFGRTMGTYGYTF. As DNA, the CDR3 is TGTGCCAGTAGTATATTTGGACGGACTATGGGGACGTATGGCTACACCTTC.

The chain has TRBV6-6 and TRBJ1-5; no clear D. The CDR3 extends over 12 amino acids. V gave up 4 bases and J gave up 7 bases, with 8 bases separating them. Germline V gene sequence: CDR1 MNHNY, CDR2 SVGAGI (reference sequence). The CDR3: CASSSNNQPQHF. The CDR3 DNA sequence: TGTGCCAGCAGTTCCAACAACCAGCCCCAGCATTTT.

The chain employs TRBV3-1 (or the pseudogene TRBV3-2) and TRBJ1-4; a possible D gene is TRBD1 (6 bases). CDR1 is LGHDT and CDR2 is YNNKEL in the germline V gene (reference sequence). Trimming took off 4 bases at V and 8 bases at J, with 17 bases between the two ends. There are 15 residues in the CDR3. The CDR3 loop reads CASSRGGTGREKLFF. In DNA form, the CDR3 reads TGTGCCAGCAGCCGAGGGGGAACCGGACGGGAAAAACTGTTTTTT.

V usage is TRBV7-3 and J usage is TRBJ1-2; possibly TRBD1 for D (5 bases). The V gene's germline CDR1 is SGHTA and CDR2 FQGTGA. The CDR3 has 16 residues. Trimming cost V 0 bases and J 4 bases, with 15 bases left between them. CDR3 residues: CASSLTTGLQSYGYTF. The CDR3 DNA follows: TGTGCCAGCAGCTTAACGACGGGACTCCAAAGCTATGGCTACACCTTC.

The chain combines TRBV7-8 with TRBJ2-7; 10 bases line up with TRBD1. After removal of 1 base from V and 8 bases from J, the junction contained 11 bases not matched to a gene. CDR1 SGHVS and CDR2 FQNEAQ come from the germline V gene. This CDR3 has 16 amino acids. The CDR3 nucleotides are TGTGCCAGCAGCTTAGGGTCGCTTGGGACAGGGGAGAAGCAGTACTTC. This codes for CASSLGSLGTGEKQYF.

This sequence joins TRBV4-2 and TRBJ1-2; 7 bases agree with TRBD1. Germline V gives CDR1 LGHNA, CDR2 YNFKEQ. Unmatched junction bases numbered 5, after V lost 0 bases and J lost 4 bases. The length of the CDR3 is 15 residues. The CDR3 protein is CASSQEGTDFYGYTF. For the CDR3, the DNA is TGTGCCAGCAGCCAAGAGGGGACAGATTTCTATGGCTACACCTTC.

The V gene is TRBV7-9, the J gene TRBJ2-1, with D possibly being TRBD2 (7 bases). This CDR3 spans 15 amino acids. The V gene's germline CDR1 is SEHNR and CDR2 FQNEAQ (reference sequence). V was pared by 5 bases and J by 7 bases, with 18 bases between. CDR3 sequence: CASSPQGGRANEQFF. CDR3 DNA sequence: TGTGCCAGCAGCCCCCAAGGGGGGAGGGCGAATGAGCAGTTCTTC.

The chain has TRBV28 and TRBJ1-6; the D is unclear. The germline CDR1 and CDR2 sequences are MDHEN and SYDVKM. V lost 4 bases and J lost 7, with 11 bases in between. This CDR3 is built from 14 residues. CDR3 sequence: CASSSGSVNSPLHF. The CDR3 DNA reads TGTGCCAGCAGTTCCGGGAGTGTAAATTCACCCCTCCACTTT.

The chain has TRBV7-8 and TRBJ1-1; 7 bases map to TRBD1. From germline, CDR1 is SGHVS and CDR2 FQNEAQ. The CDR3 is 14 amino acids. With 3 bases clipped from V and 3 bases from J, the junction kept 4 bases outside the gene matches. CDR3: CASSLARGDTEAFF. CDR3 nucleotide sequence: TGTGCCAGCAGCTTGGCCAGGGGGGACACTGAAGCTTTCTTT.

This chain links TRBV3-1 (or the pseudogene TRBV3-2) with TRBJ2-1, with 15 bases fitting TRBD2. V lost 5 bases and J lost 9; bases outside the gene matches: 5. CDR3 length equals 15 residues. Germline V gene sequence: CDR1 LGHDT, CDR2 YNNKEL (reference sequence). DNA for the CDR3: TGTGCCAGCAGCTGGGGACTAGCGGGAGGCAGTGAGCAGTTCTTC. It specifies CASSWGLAGGSEQFF.

In DNA form, the CDR3 reads TGTGCCAGCAGCTTAGGGAAGTGGGAGGGTCTTAATGAGCAGTTCTTC. Its protein is CASSLGKWEGLNEQFF. This chain links TRBV13 with TRBJ2-1; 7 bases fit TRBD2. Germline values: CDR1 PRHDT, CDR2 FYEKMQ (reference sequence). V shed 0 bases and J 7 bases; nucleotides not matched to a gene: 9. The CDR3 covers 16 residues.